This note documents a single TCR beta chain sequence. Its specificity is not known. Sequence at one end of the junction differs from germline and may be a read error. Germline lookup yields CDR1 SGHVT and CDR2 SQSDAQ. There are 15 residues in the CDR3. These data originate in a study of cytomegalovirus exposure and HLA in healthy donors. Use of 60 Vbeta and 13 Jbeta primers characterized the PCR. Per the original data handling: Among the unique TCR beta chains that a later analysis counted, about 85 million in all, roughly 11 million were shared. Generated by immunoSEQ multiplex PCR, the TCRdb table keeps only in-frame clones and is missing some. That table supplies the V and J calls and clone size; D and trimming were determined from the DNA. The repertoire has some 84,000 clones, 60% to 85% of them found once; the top ten carry roughly 2%. Study conclusions and caveats: HLA allele associations emerged for about 18,000 TCR beta sequences in a later analysis, at 0.05 false discovery rate. Fewer N-insertions than the roughly 630-donor mean were reportedly shown by an Asian-associated ancestry cluster in a later analysis. Specific recognition of CMV antigens was confirmed in vitro for a few chains (all CMV-associated).

The specimen was PBMCs. V usage is TRBV7-4 and J usage is TRBJ1-1, with TRBD1 identical over 7 bases. This receptor was identified in a boy younger than 18 in good health and CMV-seronegative. The DNA of the CDR3 is TGTGCCAGCAGCTTAGAAAGAGGGGGCCGGAGATTTACTCTCTTT. Its protein is CASSLERGGRRFTLF. The full variable domain, completed using reference TRBV7-4 and TRBJ1-1, is GAGVSQSPRYKVAKRGRDVALRCDSISGHVTLYWYRQTLGQGSEVLTYSQSDAQRDKSGRPSGRFSAERPERSVSTLKIQRTEQGDSAVYLCASSLERGGRRFTLFGQGTRLTVV.